One sample yielded the 19 T cell receptor beta chains listed below, sequenced in a study of T cell repertoires in cytomegalovirus infection. TCRdb analysed the reads with MiXCR anew, one entry per CDR3 protein. The data show about 440,000 distinct CDR3 sequences, roughly a third seen once. Specimen: PBMCs. The receptors derive from a human donor in good health (CMV status not recorded). Some clones in this sample may be carry-over from other donors' samples.

There are many counts of this clonotype. V and J are TRBV12-3 or TRBV12-4 and TRBJ2-3, with D possibly being TRBD2 (7 bases). This CDR3 comprises 16 residues. V was clipped by 3 bases and J by 2 bases, with 15 bases between them. Written as DNA, the CDR3 is TGTGCCAGCAGTTTTCCGGCGGGGGCCCACACAGATACGCAGTATTTT. Translated, it gives CASSFPAGAHTDTQYF.

This clonotype was detected only once. The V gene is TRBV15, the J gene TRBJ1-1; no definite D call. V was shortened by 0 bases and J by 4 bases, with 12 bases between the two germline ends. Germline loops: CDR1 LNHNV, CDR2 YYDKDF (reference sequence). CDR3 size: 15 residues. CDR3 nucleotide sequence: TGTGCCACCAGCAGAGATCGGGTGGTGACCACTGAAGCTTTCTTT. Residues: CATSRDRVVTTEAFF.

The rearrangement joins TRBV14 to TRBJ2-7; perhaps TRBD2 as D (5 bases). The V and J ends lost 4 bases and 2 bases respectively, with 15 bases between them. CDR1 and CDR2 (germline): SGHDN, FVKESK. CDR3 length: 15 amino acids. The CDR3 spells CASSLRDTPAYEQYF. The CDR3 DNA reads TGTGCCAGCAGCCTCCGGGATACCCCGGCCTACGAGCAGTACTTC.

The gene calls are TRBV18 and TRBJ1-6; tentatively, D is TRBD1 (6 bases). This CDR3 is 15 amino acids long. Trimming took 4 bases from V and 4 from J, leaving 11 bases between them. Germline V gene lookup returns CDR1 KGHSH and CDR2 LQKENI. The CDR3 loop is CASSLRGEYNSPLHF. The CDR3 DNA reads TGTGCCAGCTCACTCAGGGGCGAGTATAATTCACCCCTCCACTTT.

The sample holds many counts of this clonotype. The rearrangement links TRBV7-6 to TRBJ2-2, with D unclear. The CDR3 consists of 17 residues. Germline V gives CDR1 SGHVS, CDR2 FNYEAQ. Trimming cost V 1 base and J 3 bases, with 15 bases left between them. The CDR3 coding sequence is TGTGCCAGCAGCTTAGAGCACCCTGGCACCTACACCGGGGAGCTGTTTTTT. Protein: CASSLEHPGTYTGELFF.

This chain joins TRBV6-2 or TRBV6-3 and TRBJ2-2; 7 bases agree with TRBD1. Trimming cost V 5 bases and J 4 bases; bases outside gene matches: 10. The CDR3 runs 16 residues. Germline V gene lookup returns CDR1 MNHEY and CDR2 SVGEGT. The CDR3 DNA is TGTGCCAGCAGTGGAGTTACAGGGACAGCCACCGGGGAGCTGTTTTTT. Its protein product is CASSGVTGTATGELFF.

This clonotype has only a few counts. The J gene is TRBJ1-5, the V gene TRBV19, with D uncertain. CDR1 is LNHDA, CDR2 SQIVND, per germline (reference sequence). This CDR3 has 13 amino acids. V shed 3 bases and J shed 5 bases, with 8 bases lying between them. Here the CDR3 DNA reads TGTGCCAGTAGTATTAAGGGATATCAGCCCCAGCATTTT. Its protein product is CASSIKGYQPQHF. Supplemented by reference TRBV19 and TRBJ1-5, the full variable domain reads DGGITQSPKYLFRKEGQNVTLSCEQNLNHDAMYWYRQDPGQGLRLIYYSQIVNDFQKGDIAEGYSVSREKKESFPLTVTSAQKNPTAFYLCASSIKGYQPQHFGDGTRLSIL.

This clonotype was picked up many times. The V call is TRBV7-8, the J call TRBJ2-3; 7 bases fit TRBD2. From germline, CDR1 is SGHVS and CDR2 FQNEAQ. This CDR3 comprises 14 residues. V dropped 4 bases and J dropped 2; count of bases not matched to a gene: 3. The CDR3 nucleotides are TGTGCCAGCAGCTCGGGGGGATACACAGATACGCAGTATTTT. Its protein product is CASSSGGYTDTQYF.

This clonotype was observed a few times. The rearrangement joins TRBV12-3 or TRBV12-4 to TRBJ1-3; D ambiguous. Between the trimmed V and J ends, which lost 3 bases and 5 bases, there was a span of 11 bases. This CDR3 is 14 amino acids long. CDR3 bases: TGTGCCAGCAGTTTCGTGGAGGCTCGAAACACCATATATTTT. This translates into CASSFVEARNTIYF.

This clonotype was observed a few times. The chain uses TRBV6-1 and TRBJ2-3; the D gene is possibly TRBD1 (6 bases). Germline V gives CDR1 MNHNS, CDR2 SASEGT. Trimming cost V 4 bases and J 0 bases, with 11 bases left between them. This CDR3 has 15 amino acids. CDR3 sequence: CASSGRTASTDTQYF. The CDR3 nucleotides read TGTGCCAGCAGTGGGCGGACAGCTAGCACAGATACGCAGTATTTT.

The chain has TRBV7-3 and TRBJ1-1; 7 positions match TRBD1. The germline gives CDR1 SGHTA, CDR2 FQGTGA. V lost 3 bases, J lost 11 bases, and 9 bases stayed unmatched. The CDR3 consists of 13 residues. This CDR3 reads CASSFGQGETAFF. Written as DNA, the CDR3 is TGTGCCAGCAGCTTCGGGCAGGGGGAAACGGCTTTCTTT.

This clonotype has at least ten counts. The gene calls are TRBV11-2 and TRBJ1-1, with D tentatively TRBD1 (5 bases). Between the trimmed V and J ends, which lost 5 bases and 5 bases, there was a span of 15 bases. The CDR3 is made up of 14 amino acids. From germline, CDR1 is SGHAT and CDR2 FQNNGV. The CDR3 sequence: CASSPEPRETEAFF. DNA for the CDR3: TGTGCCAGCAGCCCCGAGCCCAGGGAGACTGAAGCTTTCTTT.

This chain joins TRBV7-2 and TRBJ2-2; 7 bases align to TRBD1. The CDR3 consists of 16 residues. V was clipped by 6 bases and J by 5 bases; unmatched bases: 12. Germline-derived CDR1 and CDR2 are SGHTA and FQGNSA. CDR3 in amino acids: CASSGQAPRLTGELFF. CDR3 sequence (DNA): TGTGCCAGCAGTGGACAGGCGCCGAGATTGACCGGGGAGCTGTTTTTT.

This clonotype was counted ten times or more. This chain joins TRBV12-3 or TRBV12-4 and TRBJ1-6; possible D gene TRBD1, 5 bases. The CDR3 is made up of 13 amino acids. V was pared by 6 bases and J by 13 bases, with 16 bases between. CDR3: CASRHRDRGPLHF. CDR3 DNA: TGTGCCAGCAGGCATCGGGACCGCGGTCCCCTCCACTTT.

Regarding this clonotype: A read error may be the cause here, since a much bigger clone is one base away. The rearrangement joins TRBV28 to TRBJ2-7; D is ambiguous. The CDR3 is 12 amino acids. Germline values: CDR1 MDHEN, CDR2 SYDVKM. The DNA for the CDR3 is TGTGCCGGCAGTTTTCTCGGTTACGAGCAGTACTTC. Translating gives CAGSFLGYEQYF.

This clonotype was seen a handful of times. The rearrangement links TRBV20-1 to TRBJ2-5; D tentatively reads TRBD1 or TRBD2 (5 bases each). V lost 5 bases and J lost 2, with 15 bases in between. Germline V gene lookup returns CDR1 DFQATT and CDR2 SNEGSKA (reference sequence). This CDR3 has 14 residues. CDR3: CSAAPGTVQETQYF. DNA for the CDR3: TGCAGTGCTGCCCCTGGGACGGTACAAGAGACCCAGTACTTC.

The table lists this clonotype with a few counts. The chain carries TRBV28 and TRBJ1-1; no reliable D call. The CDR3 has 15 amino acids. Germline CDR1 is MDHEN and CDR2 is SYDVKM. The germline V and J ends were trimmed by 3 bases and 3 bases, with 14 bases remaining between them. The CDR3 coding sequence is TGTGCCAGCAGTTTTACACCCCATGAGGACACTGAAGCTTTCTTT. It is translated as CASSFTPHEDTEAFF. Together with reference TRBV28 and TRBJ1-1, the CDR3 gives the full variable domain: DVKVTQSSRYLVKRTGEKVFLECVQDMDHENMFWYRQDPGLGLRLIYFSYDVKMKEKGDIPEGYSVSREKKERFSLILESASTNQTSMYLCASSFTPHEDTEAFFGQGTRLTVV.

The chain joins TRBV5-1 to TRBJ2-2, with D maybe TRBD1 (5 bases). Germline loops: CDR1 SGHRS, CDR2 YFSETQ. This CDR3 has 17 amino acids. V dropped 4 bases and J dropped 7 bases, with 23 bases sitting between them. The CDR3 reads CASSLDSSRLHVGELFF. The CDR3 coding sequence is TGCGCCAGCAGCCTCGACAGTTCTAGATTGCATGTCGGGGAGCTGTTTTTT.

The sample holds a few counts of this clonotype. The V and J genes are TRBV18 and TRBJ2-2, with D possibly matching TRBD1 (6 bases). With 3 bases removed from V and 0 bases from J, the gap between germline ends came to 17 bases. CDR1 and CDR2 (germline): KGHSH, LQKENI. CDR3 length: 18 residues. The CDR3 here is CASSPRTWGQPNTGELFF. The CDR3 nucleotides are TGTGCCAGCTCACCCCGAACCTGGGGGCAACCGAACACCGGGGAGCTGTTTTTT.